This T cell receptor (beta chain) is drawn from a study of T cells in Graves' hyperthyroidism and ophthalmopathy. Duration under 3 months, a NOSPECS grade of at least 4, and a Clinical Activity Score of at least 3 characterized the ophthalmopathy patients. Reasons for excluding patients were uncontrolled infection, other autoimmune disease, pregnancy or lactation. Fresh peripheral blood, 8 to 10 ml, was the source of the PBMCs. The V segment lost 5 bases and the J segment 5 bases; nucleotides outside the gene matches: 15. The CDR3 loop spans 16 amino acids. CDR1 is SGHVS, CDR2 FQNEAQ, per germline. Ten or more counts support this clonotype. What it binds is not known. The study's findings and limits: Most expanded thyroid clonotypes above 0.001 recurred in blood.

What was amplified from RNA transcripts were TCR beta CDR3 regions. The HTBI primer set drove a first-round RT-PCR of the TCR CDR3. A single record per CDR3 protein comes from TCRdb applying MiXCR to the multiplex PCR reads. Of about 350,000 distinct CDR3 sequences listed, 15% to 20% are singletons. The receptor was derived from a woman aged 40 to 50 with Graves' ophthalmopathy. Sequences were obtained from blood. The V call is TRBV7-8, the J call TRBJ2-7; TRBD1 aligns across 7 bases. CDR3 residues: CASSPRLDRSSNEQYF. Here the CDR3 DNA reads TGTGCCAGCAGCCCCCGTTTGGACAGGTCGAGCAACGAGCAGTACTTC. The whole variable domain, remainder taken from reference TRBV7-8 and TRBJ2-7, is GAGVSQSPRYKVAKRGQDVALRCDPISGHVSLFWYQQALGQGPEFLTYFQNEAQLDKSGLPSDRFFAERPEGSVSTLKIQRTQQEDSAVYLCASSPRLDRSSNEQYFGPGTRLTVT.